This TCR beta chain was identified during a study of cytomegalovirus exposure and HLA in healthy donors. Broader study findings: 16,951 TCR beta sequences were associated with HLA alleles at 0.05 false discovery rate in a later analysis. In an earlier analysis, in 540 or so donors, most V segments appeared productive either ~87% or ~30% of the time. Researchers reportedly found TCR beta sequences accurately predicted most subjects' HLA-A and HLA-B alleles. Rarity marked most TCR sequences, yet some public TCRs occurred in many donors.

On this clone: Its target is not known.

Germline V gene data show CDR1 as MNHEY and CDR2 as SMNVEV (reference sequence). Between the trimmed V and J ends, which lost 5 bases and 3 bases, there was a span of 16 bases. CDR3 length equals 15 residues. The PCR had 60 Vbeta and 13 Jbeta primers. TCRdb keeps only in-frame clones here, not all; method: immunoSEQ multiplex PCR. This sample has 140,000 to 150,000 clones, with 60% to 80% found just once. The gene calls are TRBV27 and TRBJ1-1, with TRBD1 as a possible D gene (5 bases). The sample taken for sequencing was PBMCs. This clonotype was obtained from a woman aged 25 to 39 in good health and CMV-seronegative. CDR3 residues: CASSTYGPGDTEAFF. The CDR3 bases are TGTGCCAGCAGTACCTACGGCCCGGGGGACACTGAAGCTTTCTTT.